What follows are 32 T cell receptor beta chains derived from one specimen sequenced in a study of shared clonotypes between healthy human individuals. Using immunoSEQ multiplex PCR, the repertoire was profiled, and TCRdb retains in-frame clones only, with some absent. The table shows some 490,000 clones, with more than 75% occurring only once. The source material was PBMCs. These TCRs come from a woman in her thirties or forties in good health. Some clones in this sample may be carry-over from other donors' samples.

The V call is TRBV29-1, the J call TRBJ1-2; the match to TRBD1 covers 7 bases. The CDR3 is 12 amino acids. V dropped 4 bases and J dropped 7; count of bases not matched to a gene: 6. In germline, CDR1 is SQVTM, CDR2 ANQGSEA. CDR3 sequence (DNA): TGCAGCGTTGGACAGGGAGCTGCTGGCTACACCTTC. It specifies CSVGQGAAGYTF.

The genes are TRBV7-9 and TRBJ2-3; D may be TRBD1 (6 bases). CDR3 size: 12 residues. Looked up from germline, CDR1 is SEHNR and CDR2 is FQNEAQ (reference sequence). The V end lost 5 bases, the J end lost 6 bases, and 9 bases lay between the germline ends. In DNA, the CDR3 is TGTGCCAGCAGCCGGACAGTCGATACGCAGTATTTT. It is translated as CASSRTVDTQYF.

This clone has more than one count but fewer than ten. The V and J genes are TRBV7-9 and TRBJ1-1; D uncertain. There are 12 residues in the CDR3. Per germline, CDR1 SEHNR and CDR2 FQNEAQ (reference sequence). Trimming took 7 bases from V and 3 from J, leaving 9 bases between them. CDR3 sequence: CASTWGDTEAFF. The CDR3 DNA follows: TGTGCCAGCACCTGGGGAGACACTGAAGCTTTCTTT.

CDR3 residues: CASSLESRTSGSSPYNEQFF. The CDR3 DNA reads as TGTGCCAGCAGCTTAGAGTCCCGGACTAGCGGGAGTAGTCCCTACAATGAGCAGTTCTTC. The chain combines TRBV7-8 with TRBJ2-1; 13 bases map to TRBD2. Germline loops: CDR1 SGHVS, CDR2 FQNEAQ. This CDR3 region has 20 residues. With V trimmed by 1 base and J by 2 bases, 11 bases remained unmatched.

This chain uses TRBV19 with TRBJ2-1, with 15 bases that match TRBD2. Germline assignment: CDR1 LNHDA and CDR2 SQIVND (reference sequence). J gave up 8 bases and V 3 bases, and 8 bases lay outside the gene matches. The CDR3 has 17 residues. CDR3 amino acids: CASSIQGTSGRRDEQFF. The CDR3 nucleotides read TGTGCCAGTAGTATTCAGGGGACTAGCGGGAGGAGGGATGAGCAGTTCTTC.

The rearrangement uses TRBV5-1 and TRBJ2-3; TRBD2 is a possible D gene (6 bases). The germline gives CDR1 SGHRS, CDR2 YFSETQ. The CDR3 is 14 residues long. V shed 1 base and J shed 5 bases, with 11 bases lying between them. CDR3 protein: CASSLSKGGDTQYF. The CDR3 DNA follows: TGCGCCAGCAGCTTGTCTAAGGGAGGAGATACGCAGTATTTT.

The chain uses TRBV5-1 and TRBJ2-1, with D perhaps TRBD1 (5 bases). Trimming cost V 1 base and J 8 bases, with 16 bases left between them. This CDR3 is 15 amino acids long. Germline CDR1 is SGHRS and CDR2 is YFSETQ. The CDR3 loop is CASSLQGIDRDEQFF. CDR3 bases: TGCGCCAGCAGCTTGCAGGGAATCGACCGGGATGAGCAGTTCTTC.

This clone was detected once. The J gene is TRBJ2-7, the V gene TRBV11-3; TRBD1 agrees at 9 bases. The germline V gene encodes CDR1 SGHNT and CDR2 YENEEA. J gave up 3 bases and V 6 bases, and 6 bases lay outside the gene matches. The CDR3 runs to 14 residues. This chain's CDR3 is CASSPTGGLYEQYF. DNA of the CDR3: TGTGCCAGCAGTCCGACAGGGGGGCTCTACGAGCAGTACTTC.

V is TRBV29-1 and J is TRBJ2-5; D is unclear. The J call may be faulty, since TRBJ2-7 better matches the DNA end. This CDR3 comprises 12 residues. The V gene's germline CDR1 is SQVTM and CDR2 ANQGSEA. In DNA, the CDR3 is TGCAGCGTTGCTGTGGCCAGCTACGAGCAGTACTTC. Protein sequence: CSVAVASYEQYF.

This chain joins TRBV6-1 and TRBJ1-4; D may be TRBD1 (5 bases). Trimming removed 4 bases at V and 6 bases at J, with 12 bases between. This CDR3 has 14 amino acids. Germline CDR1 is MNHNS and CDR2 is SASEGT. This CDR3 reads CASSGTGQYEKLFF. CDR3 coding DNA: TGTGCCAGCAGTGGGACGGGGCAGTATGAAAAACTGTTTTTT.

In this sample, this clone turned up a few times. The rearrangement joins TRBV27 to TRBJ1-5; D perhaps matches TRBD1 (5 bases). The V end was cut by 2 bases, the J end by 3 bases, with 11 bases between. CDR3 length equals 15 residues. In germline, CDR1 is MNHEY, CDR2 SMNVEV (reference sequence). The CDR3 DNA is TGTGCCAGCAGTTTACGGGGCGGCGTCAATCAGCCCCAGCATTTT. Amino acid sequence: CASSLRGGVNQPQHF.

The V and J genes are TRBV6-4 and TRBJ2-3; D is possibly TRBD1 (6 bases). Germline values: CDR1 MRHNA, CDR2 SNTAGT. Trimming removed 5 bases at V and 0 bases at J, with 9 bases between. The CDR3 is 14 residues long. CDR3 DNA: TGTGCCAGCAGTTCGGACAGTAGCACAGATACGCAGTATTTT. Amino acid sequence: CASSSDSSTDTQYF.

The chain uses TRBV6-4 and TRBJ1-5; 10 bases are shared with TRBD1. The V segment lost 8 bases and the J segment 1 base; nucleotides outside the gene matches: 2. Germline V gives CDR1 MRHNA, CDR2 SNTAGT. This CDR3 is 14 amino acids long. The CDR3 loop reads CASGDRGSNQPQHF. The CDR3 DNA follows: TGTGCCAGCGGGGACAGGGGCAGCAATCAGCCCCAGCATTTT.

This chain uses TRBV10-3 with TRBJ2-3; D might be TRBD2 (6 bases). The CDR3 totals 19 residues. Germline CDR1 is ENHRY and CDR2 is SYGVKD. Trimming removed 0 bases from V and 2 bases from J, with 21 bases in between. The CDR3 DNA sequence: TGTGCCATCAGTGAGTCAAGTCCGGGGGTCGGCGGGACCACAGATACGCAGTATTTT. Translated, it gives CAISESSPGVGGTTDTQYF.

This sequence joins TRBV7-6 and TRBJ2-1, with D possibly called TRBD1 or TRBD2 (6 bases each). Germline values: CDR1 SGHVS, CDR2 FNYEAQ. The CDR3 is 16 residues long. With 4 bases removed from V and 4 bases from J, the gap between germline ends came to 17 bases. The CDR3 loop is CASSSSGAVVYNEQFF. CDR3 coding DNA: TGTGCCAGCAGCTCGTCGGGGGCAGTGGTTTACAATGAGCAGTTCTTC.

J is TRBJ2-5 and V is TRBV4-3, with D uncertain. CDR3 length equals 12 residues. Looked up from germline, CDR1 is LGHNA and CDR2 is YSLEER. Deletions cut 0 bases from V and 7 bases from J, with 6 bases between. In DNA form, the CDR3 reads TGCGCCAGCAGCCAAGATGGCCTGACCCAGTACTTC. It is translated as CASSQDGLTQYF.

The chain couples TRBV18 to TRBJ1-1; D might be TRBD1 (5 bases). The length of the CDR3 is 13 residues. Germline-derived CDR1 and CDR2 are KGHSH and LQKENI. Deletions cut 5 bases from V and 3 bases from J, with 10 bases between. The CDR3 is CASSRRGDTEAFF. CDR3 coding DNA: TGTGCCAGCTCAAGGAGGGGCGACACTGAAGCTTTCTTT.

This clone was detected only once. V and J are TRBV4-2 and TRBJ1-2; D is possibly TRBD1 (6 bases). CDR1 is LGHNA, CDR2 YNFKEQ, per germline. Trimming removed 0 bases at V and 6 bases at J, with 11 bases between. The CDR3 is 14 amino acids. CDR3 protein: CASSQDRGTDGYTF. CDR3 sequence (DNA): TGTGCCAGCAGCCAAGACAGGGGCACGGATGGCTACACCTTC.

V gene TRBV5-6 combines with J gene TRBJ2-1; 10 bases fit TRBD1. The CDR3 runs to 16 residues. The V segment lost 0 bases and the J segment 9 bases; nucleotides outside the gene matches: 9. Germline CDR1 reads SGHDT; CDR2 reads YYEEEE. As DNA, the CDR3 is TGTGCCAGCAGCTTGGAGTTTTTGGACAGGGGGGGTGAGCAGTTCTTC. Amino acids: CASSLEFLDRGGEQFF.

This chain connects TRBV4-2 to TRBJ2-3, with 13 bases matching TRBD2. The CDR3 consists of 16 residues. CDR1 is LGHNA and CDR2 is YNFKEQ in the germline V gene. V was pared by 3 bases and J by 5 bases, with 5 bases of the junction left unmatched. The CDR3 coding sequence is TGTGCCAGCAGCCATACTAGCGGGAGGGAGGAAGATACGCAGTATTTT. Translation gives CASSHTSGREEDTQYF.

The rearrangement links TRBV10-1 to TRBJ2-1; 9 nucleotides agree with TRBD2. After removal of 5 bases from V and 6 bases from J, the junction contained 5 bases not matched to a gene. This CDR3 region has 14 residues. Germline assignment: CDR1 WNHNN and CDR2 SYGVQD (reference sequence). The CDR3 protein is CASSPGLAGNEQFF. DNA for the CDR3: TGCGCCAGCAGTCCGGGACTAGCCGGCAATGAGCAGTTCTTC.

This rearrangement joins TRBV2 to TRBJ1-5, with a tentative D call TRBD1 (5 bases). The CDR3 sequence is 18 residues long. Deletions cut 4 bases from V and 0 bases from J, with 19 bases between. Germline V gives CDR1 SNHLY, CDR2 FYNNEI. The CDR3 nucleotides read TGTGCCAGCAGTGGAGGCTCCGGGACCGGCTATAGCAATCAGCCCCAGCATTTT. Translated, it gives CASSGGSGTGYSNQPQHF.

The chain carries TRBV2 and TRBJ2-3; 9 nucleotides agree with TRBD1. Germline assignment: CDR1 SNHLY and CDR2 FYNNEI. The CDR3 has 16 amino acids. The V segment lost 5 bases and the J segment 9 bases; nucleotides outside the gene matches: 15. CDR3 amino acids: CASSSRDRADGWTQYF. The CDR3 coding sequence is TGTGCCAGCAGTTCCCGGGACAGGGCAGATGGTTGGACGCAGTATTTT.

A few counts support this clone. V is TRBV11-2 and J is TRBJ2-7; possibly TRBD1 or TRBD2 for D (6 bases each). The CDR3 sequence is 15 residues long. CDR1 SGHAT and CDR2 FQNNGV come from the germline V gene. V was clipped by 5 bases and J by 2 bases, with 16 bases between them. CDR3 nucleotide sequence: TGTGCCAGCAGCCGTGAGGGGGGAGGCCCCTACGAGCAGTACTTC. It specifies CASSREGGGPYEQYF.

The chain joins TRBV2 to TRBJ2-3, with D possibly TRBD2 on 5 matching bases. The germline gives CDR1 SNHLY, CDR2 FYNNEI. This CDR3 spans 15 amino acids. V dropped 2 bases and J dropped 1 base, with 10 bases sitting between them. CDR3 sequence reads: CASSENPGGTDTQYF. CDR3 sequence (DNA): TGTGCCAGCAGTGAAAACCCCGGGGGCACAGATACGCAGTATTTT.

The CDR3 DNA reads as TGTGCCAGCAGCTCCCGAAGCGGGCATCCGCCCAATGAGCAGTTCTTC. As protein: CASSSRSGHPPNEQFF. The chain joins TRBV9 to TRBJ2-1; possibly TRBD2 for D (6 bases). The CDR3 is 16 residues long. Per the germline V gene, CDR1 is SGDLS and CDR2 is YYNGEE. V was clipped by 4 bases and J by 6 bases, with 20 bases between them.

As for this clone: This may stem from a read error, because a much larger clone lies one nucleotide away. The sample holds other DNA sequences that translate to the same CDR3. V and J are TRBV7-9 and TRBJ2-7, with 11 bases matching TRBD2. Trimming removed 5 bases from V and 3 bases from J; junction bases left unmatched: 3. The length of the CDR3 is 14 residues. The germline gives CDR1 SEHNR, CDR2 FQNEAQ (reference sequence). Here the CDR3 DNA reads TGTGCCAGCAGCCCCGGGACTAGCGGCTACGAGCAGTACTTC. Protein sequence: CASSPGTSGYEQYF.

This chain uses TRBV21-1 with TRBJ2-1; the table's TRBD2 call for D was not verified on the DNA. TRBV21-1 is tagged as a pseudogene. The CDR3 sequence is 17 residues long. DNA of the CDR3: TGTGCCATCTACGTCTTGTACAGCGGATTCTCCTACAATGAGCAGTTCTTC. This translates into CAIYVLYSGFSYNEQFF.

In its sample, this clone was seen once. The rearrangement uses TRBV7-9 and TRBJ2-3; D call uncertain. Germline lookup yields CDR1 SEHNR and CDR2 FQNEAQ (reference sequence). V lost 2 bases and J 8 bases, leaving 11 bases between the germline ends. CDR3 length: 13 residues. The CDR3: CASSLKQWGTQYF. DNA of the CDR3: TGTGCCAGCAGCTTAAAACAGTGGGGTACGCAGTATTTT.

The V and J genes are TRBV7-2 and TRBJ2-1; perhaps TRBD2 as D (7 bases). The CDR3 totals 15 residues. Deletions cut 4 bases from V and 4 bases from J, with 14 bases between. Germline lookup yields CDR1 SGHTA and CDR2 FQGNSA. The CDR3 bases are TGTGCCAGCAGCTCTAGCGGAGGGGGGTACAATGAGCAGTTCTTC. It yields the protein CASSSSGGGYNEQFF.

The chain uses TRBV7-2 and TRBJ2-7, with TRBD1 as a possible D gene (5 bases). Between the trimmed V and J ends, which lost 1 base and 0 bases, there was a span of 10 bases. The CDR3 is 15 amino acids. Germline V gene lookup returns CDR1 SGHTA and CDR2 FQGNSA. As DNA, the CDR3 is TGTGCCAGCAGCTTAGTTAAGGGGCCCTCCTACGAGCAGTACTTC. It yields the protein CASSLVKGPSYEQYF.

On this clone: A far larger clone is one nucleotide away, so this likely arose from a read error. Additional DNA sequences in this sample encode the identical CDR3. The chain is built from TRBV29-1 and TRBJ1-2, with D unclear. The CDR3 totals 11 residues. Germline V gives CDR1 SQVTM, CDR2 ANQGSEA. The CDR3: CSESSNYGHTF. CDR3 nucleotides: TGCAGCGAGTCCTCAAACTATGGCCACACCTTC.